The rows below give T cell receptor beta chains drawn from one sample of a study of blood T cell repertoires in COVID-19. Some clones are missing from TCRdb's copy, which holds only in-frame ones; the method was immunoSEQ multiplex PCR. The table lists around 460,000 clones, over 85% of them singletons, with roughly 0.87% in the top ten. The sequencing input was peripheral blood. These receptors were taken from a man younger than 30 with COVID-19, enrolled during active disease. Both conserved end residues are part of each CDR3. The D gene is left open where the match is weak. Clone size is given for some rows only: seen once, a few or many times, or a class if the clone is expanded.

CDR3nt: TGTGCCAGTAGTTTTGGGGGGAATTCACCCCTCCACTTT; CDR3aa: CASSFGGNSPLHF; len: 13; d_gene: -; v_gene: TRBV19; abundance: once; j_gene: TRBJ1-6
CDR3nt: TGTGCCAGCAGTGCCCCTACGCACCTTTCTAAATACGAGCAGTACTTC; CDR3aa: CASSAPTHLSKYEQYF; len: 16; d_gene: -; v_gene: TRBV27; abundance: -; j_gene: TRBJ2-7
CDR3nt: TGCGCCAGCAGCTTGGGGGTACGGGGCACCGGGGAGCTGTTTTTT; CDR3aa: CASSLGVRGTGELFF; len: 15; d_gene: -; v_gene: TRBV5-1; abundance: -; j_gene: TRBJ2-2
CDR3nt: TGTGCCAGCAGCCCCCGACTAGCGGTGGATACGCAGTATTTT; CDR3aa: CASSPRLAVDTQYF; len: 14; d_gene: TRBD2; v_gene: TRBV14; abundance: -; j_gene: TRBJ2-3
CDR3nt: TGTGCCAGCAGCTTAAGACAGGGGCGGAACACTGAAGCTTTCTTT; CDR3aa: CASSLRQGRNTEAFF; len: 15; d_gene: TRBD1; v_gene: TRBV11-3; abundance: -; j_gene: TRBJ1-1
CDR3nt: TGTGCCAGCAGTAACGCTGGTTTTTTAGCCGGTTTCTTT; CDR3aa: CASSNAGFLAGFF; len: 13; d_gene: -; v_gene: TRBV12-3/TRBV12-4; abundance: -; j_gene: TRBJ1-1
CDR3nt: TGTGCCAGCAGCTGGACAGGCATAAGGTCAGATACGCAGTATTTT; CDR3aa: CASSWTGIRSDTQYF; len: 15; d_gene: TRBD1; v_gene: TRBV7-3; abundance: -; j_gene: TRBJ2-3
CDR3nt: TGTGCCAGCAGTCACGTCGGACTAGCGGGGGGGCCCTCAGATACGCAGTATTTT; CDR3aa: CASSHVGLAGGPSDTQYF; len: 18; d_gene: TRBD2; v_gene: TRBV27; abundance: -; j_gene: TRBJ2-3
CDR3nt: TGTGCCACCAGCAGAGATCGGGGTCGGCAAGAGACCCAGTACTTC; CDR3aa: CATSRDRGRQETQYF; len: 15; d_gene: -; v_gene: TRBV15; abundance: once; j_gene: TRBJ2-5
CDR3nt: TGTGCCTGGACTGGGACTTCAAGGAACTATGGCTACACCTTC; CDR3aa: CAWTGTSRNYGYTF; len: 14; d_gene: -; v_gene: TRBV30; abundance: -; j_gene: TRBJ1-2
CDR3nt: TGTGCCAGCAGCAATTCGGCGGGAGGGGGGGGCACAGATACGCAGTATTTT; CDR3aa: CASSNSAGGGGTDTQYF; len: 17; d_gene: -; v_gene: TRBV21-1; abundance: -; j_gene: TRBJ2-3
CDR3nt: TGTGCCAGCAAGGTGACAGAGAAATACGAGCAGTACTTC; CDR3aa: CASKVTEKYEQYF; len: 13; d_gene: -; v_gene: TRBV2; abundance: -; j_gene: TRBJ2-7
CDR3nt: TGCGCCAGCAGTGAGGGAGGGGGCTACACCTTC; CDR3aa: CASSEGGGYTF; len: 11; d_gene: -; v_gene: TRBV10-2; abundance: -; j_gene: TRBJ1-2
CDR3nt: TGTGCCAGCAGCCAAGAGAAAGCACAGGCCTACAATGAGCAGTTCTTC; CDR3aa: CASSQEKAQAYNEQFF; len: 16; d_gene: -; v_gene: TRBV4-2; abundance: -; j_gene: TRBJ2-1
CDR3nt: TGTGCCACCAGTGACCTAGGGGCGAGTAGTACGCAGTATTTT; CDR3aa: CATSDLGASSTQYF; len: 14; d_gene: -; v_gene: TRBV24-1; abundance: -; j_gene: TRBJ2-3
CDR3nt: TGTGCCAGCAGCCAACTTGGGACCCAGTACTTC; CDR3aa: CASSQLGTQYF; len: 11; d_gene: -; v_gene: TRBV5-6; abundance: -; j_gene: TRBJ2-5
CDR3nt: TGTGCCAGCAGACGGGGACAGACTTACGAGCAGTACTTC; CDR3aa: CASRRGQTYEQYF; len: 13; d_gene: TRBD1; v_gene: TRBV6-5; abundance: -; j_gene: TRBJ2-7
CDR3nt: TGCGCCAGCAGCTTGCAGGGCGGGGAGCTGTTTTTT; CDR3aa: CASSLQGGELFF; len: 12; d_gene: -; v_gene: TRBV5-1; abundance: few; j_gene: TRBJ2-2
CDR3nt: TGTGCCAGTAGGGAGGGACGGTATAATTCACCCCTCCACTTT; CDR3aa: CASREGRYNSPLHF; len: 14; d_gene: -; v_gene: TRBV19; abundance: -; j_gene: TRBJ1-6
CDR3nt: TGTGCTAGTGGACAGACCTACGAGCAGTACTTC; CDR3aa: CASGQTYEQYF; len: 11; d_gene: -; v_gene: TRBV12-5; abundance: once; j_gene: TRBJ2-7
CDR3nt: TGTGCCAGCAGAACAGGGGCGGGTGAGCAGTTCTTC; CDR3aa: CASRTGAGEQFF; len: 12; d_gene: TRBD1; v_gene: TRBV27; abundance: -; j_gene: TRBJ2-1
CDR3nt: TGTGCCAGCAGTTCTCAGACTTACCGATACGAGCAGTACTTC; CDR3aa: CASSSQTYRYEQYF; len: 14; d_gene: -; v_gene: TRBV6-5; abundance: -; j_gene: TRBJ2-7
CDR3nt: TGTGCCAGCAGCCAGATTACTTGGGTAGCGACGGAAGAGACCCAGTACTTC; CDR3aa: CASSQITWVATEETQYF; len: 17; d_gene: -; v_gene: TRBV3-1/TRBV3-2; abundance: -; j_gene: TRBJ2-5
CDR3nt: TGTGCCAGCAGCCCGGACACATTGGGACATGGAGATACGCAGTATTTT; CDR3aa: CASSPDTLGHGDTQYF; len: 16; d_gene: -; v_gene: TRBV3-1/TRBV3-2; abundance: -; j_gene: TRBJ2-3
CDR3nt: TGTGCCAGCAGCATGCCAGGGTTCTATGGCTACACCTTC; CDR3aa: CASSMPGFYGYTF; len: 13; d_gene: -; v_gene: TRBV6-5; abundance: -; j_gene: TRBJ1-2
CDR3nt: TGTGCCAGTAGTATGACAGGAGTTGTCTATGGCTACACCTTC; CDR3aa: CASSMTGVVYGYTF; len: 14; d_gene: -; v_gene: TRBV19; abundance: -; j_gene: TRBJ1-2
CDR3nt: TGTGCCAGCAGCGGCGACCTGGACATCCTCCAAGAGACCCAGTACTTC; CDR3aa: CASSGDLDILQETQYF; len: 16; d_gene: -; v_gene: TRBV5-4; abundance: -; j_gene: TRBJ2-5
CDR3nt: TGCGCCAGCAGCTTAGAGTCGCCCACAGATACGCAGTATTTT; CDR3aa: CASSLESPTDTQYF; len: 14; d_gene: -; v_gene: TRBV5-1; abundance: once; j_gene: TRBJ2-3
CDR3nt: TGTGCCTGGAGTCCATCATTCCAAGAGACCCAGTACTTC; CDR3aa: CAWSPSFQETQYF; len: 13; d_gene: -; v_gene: TRBV30; abundance: -; j_gene: TRBJ2-5
CDR3nt: TGTGCCACCAGTGATTTGTTGGAGACGCAGTATTTT; CDR3aa: CATSDLLETQYF; len: 12; d_gene: -; v_gene: TRBV24-1; abundance: -; j_gene: TRBJ2-3
CDR3nt: TGTGCCAGCAGTTTATCAGGGACAGGGGCTCACCACGAGCAGTACTTC; CDR3aa: CASSLSGTGAHHEQYF; len: 16; d_gene: TRBD1; v_gene: TRBV27; abundance: once; j_gene: TRBJ2-7
CDR3nt: TGTGCCAGCAGTCCGACCGGGGGAGTTGGTGCAGATACGCAGTATTTT; CDR3aa: CASSPTGGVGADTQYF; len: 16; d_gene: -; v_gene: TRBV6-4; abundance: -; j_gene: TRBJ2-3
CDR3nt: TGTGCCAGCAGTTACCAGGACAGGGGCGAAAAACTGTTTTTT; CDR3aa: CASSYQDRGEKLFF; len: 14; d_gene: TRBD1; v_gene: TRBV6-5; abundance: -; j_gene: TRBJ1-4
CDR3nt: TGTGCCAGCAGCTCCGCCCCCACAGGGCTTTGGGAGCAGTACTTC; CDR3aa: CASSSAPTGLWEQYF; len: 15; d_gene: -; v_gene: TRBV11-3; abundance: -; j_gene: TRBJ2-7
CDR3nt: TGTGCCAGTGAATCCGGGGTGACGGGGGAGCAGTTCTTC; CDR3aa: CASESGVTGEQFF; len: 13; d_gene: -; v_gene: TRBV27; abundance: -; j_gene: TRBJ2-1
CDR3nt: TGTGCCAGCAGTGCCGAAGCGGGGGTCACAGATACGCAGTATTTT; CDR3aa: CASSAEAGVTDTQYF; len: 15; d_gene: TRBD2; v_gene: TRBV2; abundance: -; j_gene: TRBJ2-3
CDR3nt: TGTGCCAGCAACTTAGGGGGAGAAGCATTTTTGCAGTACTTC; CDR3aa: CASNLGGEAFLQYF; len: 14; d_gene: -; v_gene: TRBV2; abundance: -; j_gene: TRBJ2-7
CDR3nt: TGCGCCAGCAGCTTGGGGCCCCAACAGGGCAAGTTCTTC; CDR3aa: CASSLGPQQGKFF; len: 13; d_gene: -; v_gene: TRBV5-1; abundance: -; j_gene: TRBJ2-1
CDR3nt: TGCAGCGTTTCCGACAGGGGCTATGGCTACACCTTC; CDR3aa: CSVSDRGYGYTF; len: 12; d_gene: TRBD1; v_gene: TRBV29-1; abundance: -; j_gene: TRBJ1-2
CDR3nt: TGCGCCAGCATGTCCGCCGAGACCTACGAGCAGTACTTC; CDR3aa: CASMSAETYEQYF; len: 13; d_gene: -; v_gene: TRBV23-1; abundance: -; j_gene: TRBJ2-7
CDR3nt: TGCGCCAGCAGTACCGGGACAGGGGGTTACAATGAGCAGTTCTTC; CDR3aa: CASSTGTGGYNEQFF; len: 15; d_gene: TRBD1; v_gene: TRBV10-1; abundance: -; j_gene: TRBJ2-1
CDR3nt: TGTGCCAGCAGTTTAAAGGAAGCCAGGAGGCGACAGCCCCAGCATTTT; CDR3aa: CASSLKEARRRQPQHF; len: 16; d_gene: -; v_gene: TRBV21-1; abundance: once; j_gene: TRBJ1-5
CDR3nt: TGTGCCAGCAGCCGGACAGGCGGGACCGGGGAGCTGTTTTTT; CDR3aa: CASSRTGGTGELFF; len: 14; d_gene: TRBD1; v_gene: TRBV11-2; abundance: few; j_gene: TRBJ2-2
CDR3nt: TGTGCCAGCAGTTACCTCGGGGGTAGCACAGATACGCAGTATTTT; CDR3aa: CASSYLGGSTDTQYF; len: 15; d_gene: -; v_gene: TRBV6-5; abundance: -; j_gene: TRBJ2-3
CDR3nt: TGTGCCAGCACCCCAGGACAGGGGCCGGGGGGTGAGCAGTTCTTC; CDR3aa: CASTPGQGPGGEQFF; len: 15; d_gene: TRBD1; v_gene: TRBV7-6; abundance: -; j_gene: TRBJ2-1
CDR3nt: TGCAGCGTTGAAGGGACTAGCGGGAGGGCCGCAGATACGCAGTATTTT; CDR3aa: CSVEGTSGRAADTQYF; len: 16; d_gene: TRBD2; v_gene: TRBV29-1; abundance: -; j_gene: TRBJ2-3
CDR3nt: TGTGCCAGCAGTTACGGAGACACTGAAGCTTTCTTT; CDR3aa: CASSYGDTEAFF; len: 12; d_gene: -; v_gene: TRBV2; abundance: -; j_gene: TRBJ1-1
CDR3nt: TGTGCCTGGAGCGCCGCCTCGGGACTAGCGGGAGTAGTCGGGGAGCTGTTTTTT; CDR3aa: CAWSAASGLAGVVGELFF; len: 18; d_gene: TRBD2; v_gene: TRBV30; abundance: -; j_gene: TRBJ2-2
CDR3nt: TGCAGCGTTGTAGGGACAGGGTCCTACAATGAGCAGTTCTTC; CDR3aa: CSVVGTGSYNEQFF; len: 14; d_gene: TRBD1; v_gene: TRBV29-1; abundance: -; j_gene: TRBJ2-1
CDR3nt: TGTGCCAGCAGTAATACAGGCTCTGGAAACACCATATATTTT; CDR3aa: CASSNTGSGNTIYF; len: 14; d_gene: -; v_gene: TRBV2; abundance: -; j_gene: TRBJ1-3
CDR3nt: TGTGCCAGTAGTATCGGGTACCCCTATTCTGGAAACACCATATATTTT; CDR3aa: CASSIGYPYSGNTIYF; len: 16; d_gene: -; v_gene: TRBV19; abundance: -; j_gene: TRBJ1-3
CDR3nt: TGTGCCAGTAGTATTGCGGCGAACACTGAAGCTTTCTTT; CDR3aa: CASSIAANTEAFF; len: 13; d_gene: -; v_gene: TRBV19; abundance: -; j_gene: TRBJ1-1
CDR3nt: TGTGCCTGGAGCTTCACCGGGGAGCTGTTTTTT; CDR3aa: CAWSFTGELFF; len: 11; d_gene: -; v_gene: TRBV30; abundance: -; j_gene: TRBJ2-2